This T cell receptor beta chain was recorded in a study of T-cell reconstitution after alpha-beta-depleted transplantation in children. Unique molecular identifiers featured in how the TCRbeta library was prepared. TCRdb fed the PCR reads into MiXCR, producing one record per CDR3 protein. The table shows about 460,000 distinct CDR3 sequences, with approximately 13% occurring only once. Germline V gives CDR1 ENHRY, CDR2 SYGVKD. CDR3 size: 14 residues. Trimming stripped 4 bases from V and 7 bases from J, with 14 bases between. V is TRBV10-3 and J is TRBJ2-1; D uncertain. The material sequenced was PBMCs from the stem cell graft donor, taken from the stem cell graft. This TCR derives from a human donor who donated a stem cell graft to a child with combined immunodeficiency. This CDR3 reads CAISALRNGNEQFF. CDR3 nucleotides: TGTGCCATCAGTGCACTTCGAAACGGGAATGAGCAGTTCTTC.